The 25 T cell receptor beta chains below were found in one sample sequenced in a study of Graves' ophthalmopathy and Graves' hyperthyroidism. RNA transcripts yielded amplified TCR beta CDR3 regions. In the first round, RT-PCR was carried out with HTBI primers, and a multiplex PCR formed the second round. TCRdb reanalysed the multiplex PCR reads using MiXCR and keeps one entry per CDR3 protein. In the table there are hundreds of thousands of distinct CDR3 sequences, 21% of which are singletons. The source material was peripheral blood. The receptor set was obtained from a woman younger than 35 with stable Graves' hyperthyroidism.

The rearrangement uses TRBV6-1 and TRBJ2-5, with TRBD2 as a possible D gene (6 bases). V was shortened by 5 bases and J by 5 bases, with 24 bases between the two germline ends. The CDR3 sequence is 17 residues long. The germline CDR1 and CDR2 sequences are MNHNS and SASEGT. Written as DNA, the CDR3 is TGTGCCAGCAGTCCACTCTATTTTCAAGCGGGCGTGGAGACCCAGTACTTC. It codes for CASSPLYFQAGVETQYF.

At least ten counts were recorded for this clonotype. V gene TRBV20-1 combines with J gene TRBJ2-7; no firm D call. The CDR3 is 14 amino acids. Looked up from germline, CDR1 is DFQATT and CDR2 is SNEGSKA (reference sequence). The V end was cut by 6 bases, the J end by 1 base, with 16 bases between. CDR3 loop: CSALDARISYEQYF. The CDR3 DNA reads as TGCAGTGCGCTCGACGCAAGAATTTCCTACGAGCAGTACTTC.

The V and J genes are TRBV12-3 or TRBV12-4 and TRBJ1-5, with D perhaps matching TRBD1 (5 bases). This CDR3 region has 13 residues. Trimming cost V 2 bases and J 9 bases, with 11 bases left between them. The CDR3 coding sequence is TGTGCCAGCAGTTTAAGCAGGGATGGGCCCCAGCATTTT. Amino acids: CASSLSRDGPQHF.

This clonotype was found many times. The chain is built from TRBV29-1 and TRBJ1-3, with 7 bases identical to TRBD1. The germline gives CDR1 SQVTM, CDR2 ANQGSEA. The CDR3 spans 13 residues. Trimming cost V 3 bases and J 8 bases; bases outside gene matches: 7. CDR3 coding DNA: TGCAGCGTTGATGACAGGGCCCAAGACACCATATATTTT. Its protein product is CSVDDRAQDTIYF.

This clonotype was picked up many times. The chain carries TRBV28 and TRBJ1-5, with D possibly matching TRBD1 (5 bases). The CDR3 has 21 amino acids. The germline V and J ends were trimmed by 4 bases and 3 bases, with 31 bases remaining between them. Germline CDR1 is MDHEN and CDR2 is SYDVKM. The CDR3 sequence: CASSSLTGESQGGAFNQPQHF. DNA of the CDR3: TGTGCCAGCAGTTCCCTTACGGGGGAATCCCAAGGAGGAGCCTTCAATCAGCCCCAGCATTTT.

This clonotype was seen at least ten times. The chain is built from TRBV29-1 and TRBJ2-7; a possible D gene is TRBD2 (5 bases). Germline CDR1 is SQVTM and CDR2 is ANQGSEA. CDR3 length equals 15 residues. V dropped 6 bases and J dropped 2 bases, with 20 bases sitting between them. The CDR3 protein is CSVATAGVSTYEQYF. As DNA, the CDR3 is TGCAGCGTCGCGACCGCGGGTGTCTCGACCTACGAGCAGTACTTC.

As to this clonotype: A junction end diverges from the germline sequence, so it may reflect a read error. CDR3 protein: CASSPYTFFSGQPTNTGAFF. CDR3 bases: TGTGCCAGCAGTCCCTATACTTTTTTTTCAGGACAGCCGACGAACACTGGAGCTTTCTTT. The genes are TRBV25-1 and TRBJ1-1; D is perhaps TRBD1 (6 bases). Germline V gives CDR1 MGHDK, CDR2 SYGVNS. The CDR3 consists of 20 residues.

For this clonotype: The junction differs from germline at one of its ends, possibly a read error. In DNA form, the CDR3 reads TGTGCCAGCTCACCACCGCCTGGCAGGGCTGGAAACACCATATGTTTT. Translated, it gives CASSPPPGRAGNTICF. J is TRBJ1-3 and V is TRBV18, with D possibly TRBD1 on 5 matching bases. CDR3 length: 16 amino acids. Germline CDR1 is KGHSH and CDR2 is LQKENI.

This clonotype was counted at least ten times. The J gene is TRBJ1-1, the V gene TRBV11-2, with 7 bases matching TRBD1. The CDR3 has 12 residues. Trimming cost V 6 bases and J 4 bases; bases outside gene matches: 2. Germline V lookup: CDR1 SGHAT, CDR2 FQNNGV. This CDR3 is CASSPGGTEAFF. DNA of the CDR3: TGTGCCAGCAGTCCAGGGGGCACTGAAGCTTTCTTT.

At least ten counts were recorded for this clonotype. The V call is TRBV11-2, the J call TRBJ2-5, with D possibly matching TRBD2 (5 bases). This CDR3 has 11 residues. The ends were cut back, 5 bases at V and 8 bases at J, with 9 bases in the middle. CDR1 and CDR2 from the germline V gene are SGHAT and FQNNGV. The CDR3 here is CASSEEATQYF. The CDR3 DNA sequence: TGTGCCAGCAGCGAGGAGGCCACCCAGTACTTC.

At least ten counts were recorded for this clonotype. The chain links TRBV29-1 to TRBJ2-7; 7 positions match TRBD2. The V gene end was trimmed by 6 bases and the J gene end by 7 bases; junction bases not matched to a gene: 15. The germline V gene has CDR1 SQVTM and CDR2 ANQGSEA. The CDR3 covers 14 residues. DNA for the CDR3: TGCAGCGTGACTTGGGGGGGACTCACCTTGGAGCAGTACTTC. Translation: CSVTWGGLTLEQYF.

The table lists this clonotype with many counts. In DNA form, the CDR3 reads TGCAGCGTTGAAGATCTCGACGGCCGAGGGGTTAACTATGGCTACACCTTC. Its translation is CSVEDLDGRGVNYGYTF. The genes are TRBV29-1 and TRBJ1-2; tentatively, D is TRBD1 (5 bases). V lost 0 bases to trimming and J lost 1 base, with 18 bases between them. Germline values: CDR1 SQVTM, CDR2 ANQGSEA. CDR3 length: 17 residues.

The sample holds many counts of this clonotype. This chain uses TRBV12-3 or TRBV12-4 with TRBJ2-2, with TRBD2 as a possible D gene (6 bases). The V gene lost 4 bases and the J gene lost 3 bases, with 12 bases spanning the gap. This CDR3 spans 15 amino acids. The CDR3 DNA reads TGTGCCAGCAGTTCCCCCCCTAGCGACACCGGGGAGCTGTTTTTT. Translating it yields CASSSPPSDTGELFF.

This clonotype was seen ten or more times. This rearrangement joins TRBV28 to TRBJ1-2; unclear D gene. Germline CDR1 is MDHEN and CDR2 is SYDVKM. Trimming cost V 5 bases and J 4 bases, with 20 bases left between them. This CDR3 contains 16 residues. CDR3 nucleotides: TGTGCCAGCAGTCGCGGGCGTTCGGACGGCCTCTATGGCTACACCTTC. Protein: CASSRGRSDGLYGYTF.

There are many counts of this clonotype. The chain uses TRBV3-1 and TRBJ2-4; no clear D gene. Germline loops: CDR1 LGHDT, CDR2 YNNKEL (reference sequence). This CDR3 has 12 residues. Trimming removed 1 base from V and 8 bases from J, with 6 bases in between. This CDR3 reads CASSQGADIQYF. The DNA of the CDR3 is TGTGCCAGCAGCCAAGGGGCGGACATTCAGTACTTC.

This clonotype has at least ten counts. V usage is TRBV20-1 and J usage is TRBJ1-2; D is undetermined. The germline V and J ends were trimmed by 5 bases and 1 base, with 8 bases remaining between them. CDR1 and CDR2 from the germline V gene are DFQATT and SNEGSKA (reference sequence). The CDR3 contains 12 residues. The CDR3 sequence: CSAPSFNYGYTF. In nucleotides, the CDR3 is TGCAGTGCTCCGAGTTTTAACTATGGCTACACCTTC.

This clonotype was counted ten times or more. This chain connects TRBV10-3 to TRBJ2-5, with D tentatively TRBD1 (5 bases). Trimming pared 2 bases from V and 1 base from J, leaving 8 bases between. The germline V gene has CDR1 ENHRY and CDR2 SYGVKD. The CDR3 contains 14 residues. This CDR3 is CAISEGATQETQYF. The CDR3 nucleotides read TGTGCCATCAGTGAGGGGGCGACCCAAGAGACCCAGTACTTC.

This clonotype appeared many times. V usage is TRBV12-3 or TRBV12-4 and J usage is TRBJ2-2; no clear D gene. Trimming took 5 bases from V and 6 from J, leaving 16 bases between them. This CDR3 comprises 15 residues. The CDR3 region has the DNA TGTGCCAGCAGTGACCCTCTTACCATCTCCGGGGAGCTGTTTTTT. Translating it yields CASSDPLTISGELFF.

This clonotype was detected only a few times. The chain joins TRBV3-1 to TRBJ1-6, with D unresolved. Germline V gene data show CDR1 as LGHDT and CDR2 as YNNKEL (reference sequence). V was cut by 2 bases and J by 2 bases, with 10 bases left in between. The CDR3 totals 16 residues. CDR3: CASSQTWTPYNSPLHF. The CDR3 DNA sequence: TGTGCCAGCAGCCAAACGTGGACCCCCTATAATTCACCCCTCCACTTT.

The chain is built from TRBV4-1 and TRBJ2-2; 9 bases fit TRBD2. Germline CDR1 and CDR2: MGHRA and YSYEKL. The V segment lost 3 bases and the J segment 4 bases; nucleotides outside the gene matches: 12. This CDR3 is built from 18 residues. CDR3 residues: CASSQEIAGEDVTGELFF. CDR3 coding DNA: TGCGCCAGCAGCCAGGAAATAGCGGGAGAAGATGTCACCGGGGAGCTGTTTTTT.

This clonotype was observed at least ten times. The V gene is TRBV2, the J gene TRBJ2-5; 8 bases line up with TRBD1. The CDR3 totals 14 residues. V lost 6 bases to trimming and J lost 1 base; unmatched junction nucleotides: 4. Germline V gene sequence: CDR1 SNHLY, CDR2 FYNNEI. Here the CDR3 reads CASRIGQGQETQYF. CDR3 DNA: TGTGCCAGCAGAATTGGACAGGGCCAAGAGACCCAGTACTTC. The full variable domain, with the rest looked up from reference TRBV2 and TRBJ2-5, is EPEVTQTPSHQVTQMGQEVILRCVPISNHLYFYWYRQILGQKVEFLVSFYNNEISEKSEIFDDQFSVERPDGSNFTLKIRSTKLEDSAMYFCASRIGQGQETQYFGPGTRLLVL.

This clonotype came up many times. The CDR3: CATSALLVTRQETQYF. In nucleotides, the CDR3 is TGTGCCACCAGTGCCTTGTTAGTGACCCGACAAGAGACCCAGTACTTC. This chain joins TRBV24-1 and TRBJ2-5; D call uncertain. There are 16 residues in the CDR3. V lost 5 bases and J 2 bases, leaving 17 bases between the germline ends. The germline V gene encodes CDR1 KGHDR and CDR2 SFDVKD.

The chain is built from TRBV11-2 and TRBJ2-7; 9 bases are shared with TRBD1. The CDR3 has 14 residues. Looked up from germline, CDR1 is SGHAT and CDR2 is FQNNGV. The ends lost 4 bases at V and 4 bases at J; junction bases unmatched: 5. CDR3 coding DNA: TGTGCCAGCAGCTCCGGGACAGGGCGATACGAGCAGTACTTC. Its translation: CASSSGTGRYEQYF.

This clonotype was found many times. The CDR3 here is CASKHRGPNTEAFF. CDR3 DNA sequence: TGTGCCAGCAAACACAGGGGGCCAAACACTGAAGCTTTCTTT. The rearrangement links TRBV12-3 or TRBV12-4 to TRBJ1-1; 9 nucleotides align to TRBD1. There are 14 residues in the CDR3. Trimming removed 7 bases from V and 2 bases from J; junction bases left unmatched: 5.

The genes are TRBV10-3 and TRBJ2-7; a weak D match, TRBD2 (6 bases). The V end lost 9 bases, the J end lost 0 bases, and 15 bases lay between the germline ends. Germline V CDR1 and CDR2: ENHRY, SYGVKD. This CDR3 comprises 14 residues. CDR3 nucleotides: TGTGCCATAGAGACGGACTATCTCTCCTACGAGCAGTACTTC. Residues: CAIETDYLSYEQYF.